This is a list of T cell receptor beta chains from one sample in a study of post-analysis software for immune sequencing data. TCRdb passed the PCR reads through MiXCR, listing each CDR3 protein once. The sample holds approximately 660,000 distinct CDR3 sequences; 59% are singletons and the top ten take 11%. The sequencing input was blood. These receptors all stem from a girl aged 2-9 years with multiple sclerosis. Each CDR3 is given with its conserved first and last residue. A D gene is named only where the DNA matches it firmly. For some rows the clone size is stated as once, few or many, or as a class when expanded; others skip it.

TRBV20-1	NA	TRBJ2-5	TRBD2	CSARGGGEQYF	TGCAGTGCCAGAGGCGGGGGGGAGCAGTACTTC
TRBV5-1	NA	TRBJ2-7	TRBD1	CASSLVTLTGAHYEQYF	TGCGCCAGCAGCTTGGTAACCCTGACAGGGGCCCACTACGAGCAGTACTTC
TRBV4-2	NA	TRBJ1-6	NA	CASSRQSIGSGNNSPLHF	TGTGCCAGCAGCCGCCAATCTATAGGGTCGGGTAATAATTCACCCCTCCACTTT
TRBV7-8	NA	TRBJ2-3	NA	CASSKRDSPVPTDTQYF	TGTGCCAGCAGTAAACGCGACTCTCCGGTACCGACAGATACGCAGTATTTT
TRBV29-1	few	TRBJ2-7	TRBD1	CSVTRGQGTYEQYF	TGCAGCGTCACCAGAGGACAGGGGACCTACGAGCAGTACTTC
TRBV12-3/TRBV12-4	few	TRBJ1-5	NA	CASSPGDQPQHF	TGTGCCAGCTCACCAGGGGATCAGCCCCAGCATTTT
TRBV20-1	NA	TRBJ2-3	TRBD2	CSARDWGGGAGTDTQYF	TGCAGTGCTAGAGACTGGGGCGGGGGGGCCGGCACAGATACGCAGTATTTT
TRBV27	once	TRBJ2-6	TRBD1	CASSRGTGKLWGSGANALTF	TGTGCCAGCAGTCGGGGGACAGGGAAGTTATGGGGCTCTGGGGCCAACGCCCTGACTTTC
TRBV12-3/TRBV12-4	once	TRBJ2-1	TRBD1	CASSQGANGNEQFF	TGTGCCAGCAGCCAGGGGGCCAACGGCAATGAGCAGTTCTTC
TRBV3-1	NA	TRBJ2-1	NA	CASSQERIKQFF	TGTGCCAGCAGCCAAGAGAGGATTAAGCAGTTCTTC
TRBV12-3/TRBV12-4	few	TRBJ1-1	NA	CASSFLLSGQASAFF	TGTGCCAGCAGTTTTCTTTTATCAGGGCAGGCCTCAGCTTTCTTT
TRBV10-3	NA	TRBJ1-2	NA	CAISESGDYGYTF	TGTGCCATCAGTGAGTCCGGAGACTATGGCTACACCTTC
TRBV5-5	once	TRBJ2-7	NA	CASSLPQGHSYEQYF	TGTGCCAGCAGCTTGCCTCAGGGACACTCCTACGAGCAGTACTTC
TRBV20-1	few	TRBJ2-3	TRBD2	CSGIAGEEGTDTQYF	TGCAGTGGGATAGCGGGGGAAGAGGGCACAGATACGCAGTATTTT
TRBV15	NA	TRBJ1-1	NA	CATSRDGGAGTEAFF	TGTGCCACCAGCAGAGATGGGGGGGCCGGCACTGAAGCTTTCTTT
TRBV5-1	NA	TRBJ2-1	TRBD2	CASSRTGTRISNEQFF	TGCGCCAGCAGCAGAACCGGGACTAGAATTTCTAATGAGCAGTTCTTC
TRBV12-3/TRBV12-4	NA	TRBJ2-4	TRBD1	CASGNPGGNIQYF	TGTGCCAGCGGTAACCCAGGGGGAAACATTCAGTACTTC
TRBV30	NA	TRBJ2-1	NA	CAWKSQGENEQFF	TGTGCCTGGAAAAGTCAGGGTGAGAATGAGCAGTTCTTC
TRBV27	NA	TRBJ1-1	NA	CASRVQGMNTEAFF	TGTGCCAGCAGGGTACAGGGAATGAACACTGAAGCTTTCTTT
TRBV20-1	NA	TRBJ2-3	NA	CSATNADTQYF	TGCAGTGCTACAAATGCAGATACGCAGTATTTT
TRBV4-2	NA	TRBJ2-7	TRBD1	CASSQDDRVSEQYF	TGTGCCAGCAGCCAAGATGACAGGGTTAGCGAGCAGTACTTC
TRBV5-1	NA	TRBJ2-7	NA	CASSLGARIQGEQYF	TGCGCCAGCAGCTTGGGGGCCAGGATCCAAGGCGAGCAGTACTTC
TRBV9	few	TRBJ2-1	TRBD2	CASSVGASGYNEQFF	TGTGCCAGCAGCGTAGGGGCTAGCGGATACAATGAGCAGTTCTTC
TRBV29-1	few	TRBJ2-3	NA	CSVLPEADTQYF	TGCAGCGTCTTGCCCGAGGCAGATACGCAGTATTTT
TRBV7-8	NA	TRBJ2-7	TRBD2	CASSFRTSGAAYEQYF	TGTGCCAGCAGCTTCCGGACTAGCGGCGCCGCCTACGAGCAGTACTTC
TRBV2	NA	TRBJ2-3	TRBD1	CASSDWKLKNRGPDTQYF	TGTGCCAGCAGTGATTGGAAGCTTAAAAACAGGGGCCCCGATACGCAGTATTTT
TRBV7-2	NA	TRBJ2-7	TRBD2	CASSRLAGPYEQYF	TGTGCCAGCAGCCGACTAGCGGGACCCTACGAGCAGTACTTC
TRBV7-8	NA	TRBJ2-7	TRBD1	CASSPRDRYEQYF	TGTGCCAGCAGCCCCCGGGACAGGTACGAGCAGTACTTC
TRBV20-1	NA	TRBJ2-5	NA	CSARGPETQYF	TGCAGTGCTAGAGGGCCCGAGACCCAGTACTTC
TRBV29-1	NA	TRBJ2-1	NA	CSVEDLVGANQNYNEQFF	TGCAGCGTTGAAGATCTGGTCGGGGCCAATCAAAACTACAATGAGCAGTTCTTC
TRBV6-2/TRBV6-3	NA	TRBJ2-3	NA	CASSRTNGDTQYF	TGTGCCAGCAGTCGAACTAACGGAGATACGCAGTATTTT
TRBV20-1	NA	TRBJ2-5	NA	CSATGRDQETQYF	TGCAGTGCTACCGGACGGGACCAAGAGACCCAGTACTTC
TRBV6-5	NA	TRBJ2-4	NA	CASSTGLEQYF	TGTGCCAGCAGCACAGGGCTTGAGCAGTACTTC
TRBV14	NA	TRBJ2-7	NA	CASSQVGGADFSYEQYF	TGTGCCAGCAGCCAAGTGGGGGGAGCGGATTTCTCCTACGAGCAGTACTTC
TRBV7-9	NA	TRBJ2-1	NA	CASTLLVGDASSYNEQFF	TGTGCCAGCACCTTATTAGTCGGGGACGCTAGCTCCTACAATGAGCAGTTCTTC
TRBV20-1	NA	TRBJ2-3	TRBD2	CSARDPLAGSPDTQYF	TGCAGTGCTAGAGATCCCTTAGCGGGGAGTCCAGATACGCAGTATTTT
TRBV5-1	NA	TRBJ2-5	NA	CASSIGRGQETQYF	TGCGCCAGCAGCATCGGGCGAGGCCAAGAGACCCAGTACTTC
TRBV29-1	NA	TRBJ2-2	NA	CSVEAGSNTGELFF	TGCAGCGTTGAAGCAGGTTCGAACACCGGGGAGCTGTTTTTT
TRBV29-1	NA	TRBJ2-7	TRBD1	CSVETGSHEQYF	TGCAGCGTAGAGACAGGGAGTCACGAGCAGTACTTC
TRBV7-2	NA	TRBJ1-5	NA	CASSLDTYNQPQHF	TGTGCCAGCAGCTTAGACACTTACAATCAGCCCCAGCATTTT
TRBV10-3	NA	TRBJ2-7	NA	CAISGGFVRGFEQYF	TGTGCCATCAGTGGAGGGTTCGTGAGGGGATTCGAGCAGTACTTC
TRBV5-1	NA	TRBJ2-7	TRBD2	CASSYSGRAVEQYF	TGCGCCAGCAGCTATAGCGGGAGGGCCGTCGAGCAGTACTTC
TRBV2	NA	TRBJ2-3	NA	CASSEGLITDTQYF	TGTGCCAGCAGTGAAGGACTGATTACAGATACGCAGTATTTT
TRBV4-2	NA	TRBJ2-1	TRBD2	CASSQTFGEGNEQFF	TGTGCCAGCAGCCAAACATTCGGGGAGGGGAATGAGCAGTTCTTC
TRBV5-1	few	TRBJ2-1	NA	CASSSLDRPREQFF	TGCGCCAGCAGCTCGCTAGACCGTCCACGGGAGCAGTTCTTC
TRBV12-3/TRBV12-4	NA	TRBJ2-5	NA	CASSLTSNWGTQYF	TGTGCCAGCAGCCTAACTAGCAACTGGGGGACCCAGTACTTC
TRBV24-1	NA	TRBJ2-7	TRBD2	CATSDRGAGGVLLDEQYF	TGTGCCACCAGTGATCGAGGGGCGGGGGGTGTCTTGTTGGATGAGCAGTACTTC
TRBV6-1	NA	TRBJ1-5	NA	CATVYGNQPQHF	TGTGCCACCGTCTATGGCAATCAGCCCCAGCATTTT
TRBV6-6	NA	TRBJ2-1	NA	CASSYSQGVGYNEQFF	TGTGCCAGCAGTTACTCCCAGGGAGTGGGTTACAATGAGCAGTTCTTC